Listed below are T cell receptor beta chains from one sample, sequenced in a study of T-cell reconstitution after alpha-beta-depleted transplantation in children. MiXCR was run by TCRdb on the PCR reads, yielding one entry per CDR3 protein. The sample shows around 440,000 distinct CDR3 sequences, roughly 17% of them seen only once. Sequencing used PBMCs, mostly from graft donor cells, obtained 360 days after TCRalphabeta/CD19-depleted stem cell transplant. All receptors derive from a boy younger than two who had a stem cell transplant for Wiskott-Aldrich syndrome, so the T cells may come from the graft donor. Both conserved end residues are part of each CDR3. Fields, in order: V gene, CDR3 length, clone size, D gene, J gene, CDR3 DNA, CDR3 protein. A D gene is named only where the DNA matches it firmly. Not all rows give a size; the values are once, few, many and, for expanded clones, a class.

v_call: TRBV29-1; cdr3_length: 17; clone_size: .; d_call: TRBD2; j_call: TRBJ2-4; cdr3_nt: TGCAGCGTTGAACTCCGGACTAGCGGGGGGGCCGAAAACATTCAGTACTTC; cdr3_aa: CSVELRTSGGAENIQYF
v_call: TRBV12-3/TRBV12-4; cdr3_length: 14; clone_size: .; d_call: TRBD2; j_call: TRBJ2-1; cdr3_nt: TGTGCCAGCAGCCAGACTAGCGCCTACAATGAGCAGTTCTTC; cdr3_aa: CASSQTSAYNEQFF
v_call: TRBV7-2; cdr3_length: 17; clone_size: .; d_call: TRBD1; j_call: TRBJ1-2; cdr3_nt: TGTGCCAGCAGCTTGGTCCAGGGGGCGCGGGTCCGCGGGGGCTACACCTTC; cdr3_aa: CASSLVQGARVRGGYTF
v_call: TRBV18; cdr3_length: 14; clone_size: .; d_call: .; j_call: TRBJ2-2; cdr3_nt: TGTGCCAGCTCAAGGGGTTTAAACACCGGGGAGCTGTTTTTT; cdr3_aa: CASSRGLNTGELFF
v_call: TRBV5-1; cdr3_length: 15; clone_size: .; d_call: .; j_call: TRBJ2-2; cdr3_nt: TGCGCCAGCAGCTTGGGGGTTGAAGCTGCCGGGGAGCTGTTTTTT; cdr3_aa: CASSLGVEAAGELFF
v_call: TRBV3-1; cdr3_length: 16; clone_size: .; d_call: TRBD1; j_call: TRBJ1-4; cdr3_nt: TGTGCCAGCAGCCAAGATTCGACAGGGACTAATGAAAAACTGTTTTTT; cdr3_aa: CASSQDSTGTNEKLFF
v_call: TRBV29-1; cdr3_length: 14; clone_size: many; d_call: .; j_call: TRBJ2-3; cdr3_nt: TGCAGCGTTCAAGAGGGCAGTCCCGCAGATACGCAGTATTTT; cdr3_aa: CSVQEGSPADTQYF
v_call: TRBV12-3/TRBV12-4; cdr3_length: 12; clone_size: few; d_call: .; j_call: TRBJ2-7; cdr3_nt: TGTGCCAGCAGTTTATTAATCTACGAGCAGTACTTC; cdr3_aa: CASSLLIYEQYF
v_call: TRBV20-1; cdr3_length: 15; clone_size: .; d_call: .; j_call: TRBJ2-7; cdr3_nt: TGCAGTGCTAGTAAGGGACACCGAGGGTTCTACGAGCAGTACTTC; cdr3_aa: CSASKGHRGFYEQYF
v_call: TRBV28; cdr3_length: 17; clone_size: .; d_call: TRBD1; j_call: TRBJ2-5; cdr3_nt: TGTGCCAGCAGAAACCGACAGGGGGCTTTAGAGCAAGAGACCCAGTACTTC; cdr3_aa: CASRNRQGALEQETQYF
v_call: TRBV6-5; cdr3_length: 13; clone_size: .; d_call: .; j_call: TRBJ2-7; cdr3_nt: TGTGCCAGCAGTTACGACCGGGGGGCCGAGCAGTACTTC; cdr3_aa: CASSYDRGAEQYF
v_call: TRBV23-1; cdr3_length: 15; clone_size: few; d_call: .; j_call: TRBJ1-5; cdr3_nt: TGCGCCAGCAGTCAAACGGTAATAAACAATCAGCCCCAGCATTTT; cdr3_aa: CASSQTVINNQPQHF
v_call: TRBV14; cdr3_length: 14; clone_size: few; d_call: .; j_call: TRBJ2-4; cdr3_nt: TGTGCCAGCAGCCAACAGGGGGCCAAAAACATTCAGTACTTC; cdr3_aa: CASSQQGAKNIQYF
v_call: TRBV12-3/TRBV12-4; cdr3_length: 15; clone_size: few; d_call: .; j_call: TRBJ2-4; cdr3_nt: TGTGCCAGCAACAAAATGGGGGGGGGAGGACAGAAAAAATACTTC; cdr3_aa: CASNKMGGGGQKKYF
v_call: TRBV5-1; cdr3_length: 17; clone_size: many; d_call: TRBD2; j_call: TRBJ2-7; cdr3_nt: TGCGCCAGCAGTTTGATTCGGGGGGGCCTTCAATCCTACGAGCAGTACTTC; cdr3_aa: CASSLIRGGLQSYEQYF
v_call: TRBV12-3/TRBV12-4; cdr3_length: 12; clone_size: few; d_call: .; j_call: TRBJ2-7; cdr3_nt: TGTGCCAGCAGTTTTTGGCCCTACGAGCAGTACTTC; cdr3_aa: CASSFWPYEQYF
v_call: TRBV5-1; cdr3_length: 17; clone_size: .; d_call: TRBD2; j_call: TRBJ2-3; cdr3_nt: TGCGCCAGCAAAGTCGACCCGGGGGGGCCCAGCACAGATACGCAGTATTTT; cdr3_aa: CASKVDPGGPSTDTQYF
v_call: TRBV6-5; cdr3_length: 16; clone_size: .; d_call: TRBD2; j_call: TRBJ2-2; cdr3_nt: TGTGCCAGCAGACACTCTAGCGGGAGTTTCACCGGGGAGCTGTTTTTT; cdr3_aa: CASRHSSGSFTGELFF
v_call: TRBV5-5; cdr3_length: 11; clone_size: many; d_call: .; j_call: TRBJ2-5; cdr3_nt: TGTGCCAGCAGCTTGGGGGCGACCCAGTACTTC; cdr3_aa: CASSLGATQYF
v_call: TRBV2; cdr3_length: 11; clone_size: .; d_call: .; j_call: TRBJ2-1; cdr3_nt: TGTGCCAGCAGTAAAGTGAATGAGCAGTTCTTC; cdr3_aa: CASSKVNEQFF
v_call: TRBV29-1; cdr3_length: 10; clone_size: .; d_call: .; j_call: TRBJ2-1; cdr3_nt: TGCAGCGTTGTCCTGTATGAGCAGTTCTTC; cdr3_aa: CSVVLYEQFF
v_call: TRBV5-1; cdr3_length: 16; clone_size: .; d_call: .; j_call: TRBJ2-5; cdr3_nt: TGCGCCAGCAGCGCAGAGACAGGGTGGGGGGGAGAGACCCAGTACTTC; cdr3_aa: CASSAETGWGGETQYF
v_call: TRBV11-2; cdr3_length: 16; clone_size: few; d_call: .; j_call: TRBJ1-6; cdr3_nt: TGTGCCAGCAGCACGCTTCTCGGACATTCTAATTCACCCCTCCACTTT; cdr3_aa: CASSTLLGHSNSPLHF
v_call: TRBV7-2; cdr3_length: 13; clone_size: few; d_call: .; j_call: TRBJ1-1; cdr3_nt: TGTGCCAGCAGCCCTATAGAGGGTACTGAAGCTTTCTTT; cdr3_aa: CASSPIEGTEAFF
v_call: TRBV24-1; cdr3_length: 14; clone_size: few; d_call: TRBD2; j_call: TRBJ2-5; cdr3_nt: TGTGCCACCAGTCGGGGGGGAGGAGAAGAGACCCAGTACTTC; cdr3_aa: CATSRGGGEETQYF
v_call: TRBV5-1; cdr3_length: 15; clone_size: .; d_call: .; j_call: TRBJ2-3; cdr3_nt: TGCGCCAGCAGCTTGGTCCTCGGGCGCACAGATACGCAGTATTTT; cdr3_aa: CASSLVLGRTDTQYF
v_call: TRBV18; cdr3_length: 13; clone_size: .; d_call: .; j_call: TRBJ2-7; cdr3_nt: TGTGCCAGCTCACCACCGATGAAGCAAGAGCAGTACTTC; cdr3_aa: CASSPPMKQEQYF
v_call: TRBV4-1; cdr3_length: 13; clone_size: many; d_call: .; j_call: TRBJ2-7; cdr3_nt: TGCGCCAGCAGCCACCTGCCCTCCTACGAGCAGTACTTC; cdr3_aa: CASSHLPSYEQYF
v_call: TRBV2; cdr3_length: 14; clone_size: many; d_call: .; j_call: TRBJ2-6; cdr3_nt: TGTGCCAGCAGGAGGGCCTCTGGGGCCAACGTCCTGACTTTC; cdr3_aa: CASRRASGANVLTF
v_call: TRBV7-2; cdr3_length: 15; clone_size: .; d_call: .; j_call: TRBJ2-7; cdr3_nt: TGTGCCAGCAGCTTAGCGGGGGGCCGCCCCTACGAGCAGTACTTC; cdr3_aa: CASSLAGGRPYEQYF
v_call: TRBV5-1; cdr3_length: 16; clone_size: once; d_call: .; j_call: TRBJ2-1; cdr3_nt: TGCGCCAGCAGCTTGGCGGGGGACCCGCGCTTCAATGAGCGGTTCTTC; cdr3_aa: CASSLAGDPRFNERFF
v_call: TRBV10-2; cdr3_length: 14; clone_size: .; d_call: .; j_call: TRBJ1-1; cdr3_nt: TGCGCCAGCAGCCCCAGTTATTTGAACACTGAAGCTTTCTTT; cdr3_aa: CASSPSYLNTEAFF
v_call: TRBV7-2; cdr3_length: 14; clone_size: .; d_call: .; j_call: TRBJ2-7; cdr3_nt: TGTGCCAGCAGCTATGGGACACCCCACTACGAGCAGTACTTC; cdr3_aa: CASSYGTPHYEQYF
v_call: TRBV4-1; cdr3_length: 15; clone_size: .; d_call: .; j_call: TRBJ2-7; cdr3_nt: TGCGCCAGCAGCCAAGTTAGGCAGGACCTCTACGAGCAGTACTTC; cdr3_aa: CASSQVRQDLYEQYF
v_call: TRBV10-3; cdr3_length: 18; clone_size: few; d_call: TRBD2; j_call: TRBJ2-7; cdr3_nt: TGTGCCATCAGTGAGTCGAAGCTGCGGGAGGGCCCAGTGGACGAGCAGTACTTC; cdr3_aa: CAISESKLREGPVDEQYF
v_call: TRBV7-9; cdr3_length: 15; clone_size: .; d_call: TRBD2; j_call: TRBJ2-7; cdr3_nt: TGTGCCAGCATCTCCGGGGGGAAAGCCCAATACGAGCAGTACTTC; cdr3_aa: CASISGGKAQYEQYF
v_call: TRBV12-3/TRBV12-4; cdr3_length: 15; clone_size: .; d_call: .; j_call: TRBJ1-1; cdr3_nt: TGTGCCAGCAGTCTAGGGACACTTTTAAACACTGAAGCTTTCTTT; cdr3_aa: CASSLGTLLNTEAFF